Below are 20 T cell receptor beta chains sequenced from a single sample in a study of blood T cell repertoires in COVID-19. TCRdb's copy holds only in-frame clones and misses some; the assay was immunoSEQ multiplex PCR. Of more than 150,000 clones listed, nearly 80% are singletons. What was sequenced was peripheral blood. The receptors shown here come from a woman in her 70s with acute or convalescent COVID-19.

The chain joins TRBV24-1 to TRBJ1-2, with D tentatively TRBD1 (5 bases). Deletions cut 7 bases from V and 8 bases from J, with 19 bases between. In germline, CDR1 is KGHDR, CDR2 SFDVKD. This CDR3 has 14 amino acids. The CDR3 spells CATRPQGDRSGYTF. CDR3 nucleotide sequence: TGTGCCACCAGGCCCCAAGGGGATCGGTCCGGCTACACCTTC.

V is TRBV2 and J is TRBJ2-7, with D possibly being TRBD1 (5 bases). Trimming shortened V by 9 bases and J by 2 bases, and 14 bases separated the two germline ends. Germline V gene lookup returns CDR1 SNHLY and CDR2 FYNNEI. The CDR3 is made up of 13 amino acids. CDR3 nucleotides: TGTGCCAGTAGCCTGACAGCACCCTACGAGCAGTACTTC. Encoded protein: CASSLTAPYEQYF.

This rearrangement joins TRBV3-1 (or the pseudogene TRBV3-2) to TRBJ1-4, with D unresolved. The CDR3 is made up of 15 amino acids. Germline values: CDR1 LGHDT, CDR2 YNNKEL (reference sequence). The V end lost 1 base, the J end lost 0 bases, and 6 bases lay between the germline ends. CDR3 coding DNA: TGTGCCAGCAGCCAAGCAGGTGCAACTAATGAAAAACTGTTTTTT. Protein: CASSQAGATNEKLFF.

This chain connects TRBV5-4 to TRBJ1-2; no clear D gene. V was clipped by 3 bases and J by 8 bases, with 17 bases between them. Germline values: CDR1 SGHNT, CDR2 YYREEE (reference sequence). This CDR3 contains 14 residues. The CDR3 protein is CASSSHSVLGGYTF. In nucleotides, the CDR3 is TGTGCCAGCAGCTCCCATAGCGTGCTAGGGGGCTACACCTTC.

The table lists this clone with a count of one. The chain recombines TRBV3-1 (or the pseudogene TRBV3-2) with TRBJ2-7; no definite D call. Germline CDR1 and CDR2: LGHDT and YNNKEL (reference sequence). V was pared by 1 base and J by 6 bases, with 13 bases between. The CDR3 spans 14 residues. CDR3 loop: CASSQAHQLSEQYF. The CDR3, as DNA: TGTGCCAGCAGCCAAGCCCACCAGTTGTCCGAGCAGTACTTC.

This clone was picked up one time. This chain joins TRBV7-2 and TRBJ1-1; 10 nucleotides match TRBD1. Germline lookup yields CDR1 SGHTA and CDR2 FQGNSA. The CDR3 sequence is 14 residues long. Losses at the gene ends were 8 bases for V and 5 bases for J; bases not matched to a gene: 8. CDR3 region: CASLTRDRGTEAFF. CDR3 nucleotide sequence: TGTGCCAGCCTTACCCGGGACAGGGGTACTGAAGCTTTCTTT. The full variable domain, rest sourced from reference TRBV7-2 and TRBJ1-1, is GAGVSQSPSNKVTEKGKDVELRCDPISGHTALYWYRQSLGQGLEFLIYFQGNSAPDKSGLPSDRFSAERTGGSVSTLTIQRTQQEDSAVYLCASLTRDRGTEAFFGQGTRLTVV.

The chain employs TRBV29-1 and TRBJ1-1; no clear D. Trimming left V 7 bases short and J 2 bases short, with 8 bases between. CDR1 is SQVTM, CDR2 ANQGSEA, per germline. The CDR3 length is 11 residues. The CDR3 nucleotides read TGCAGCGCGGCTACCAACACTGAAGCTTTCTTT. Translating gives CSAATNTEAFF.

This chain uses TRBV5-4 with TRBJ2-3, with 10 positions matching TRBD2. The CDR3 runs to 16 residues. J was trimmed by 2 bases and V by 3 bases; bases with no gene match: 6. Germline CDR1 reads SGHNT; CDR2 reads YYREEE (reference sequence). The chain's CDR3 is CASSSDLAGATDTQYF. In nucleotides, the CDR3 is TGTGCCAGCAGCTCTGACCTAGCGGGAGCCACAGATACGCAGTATTTT.

The rearrangement joins TRBV19 to TRBJ1-1, with 7 bases aligning to TRBD1. With V trimmed by 3 bases and J by 4 bases, 17 bases remained unmatched. The length of the CDR3 is 18 residues. CDR1 and CDR2 from the germline V gene are LNHDA and SQIVND (reference sequence). In DNA form, the CDR3 reads TGTGCCAGTAGTATTGATCTATCGGGGACAGTCGGCCGCACTGAAGCTTTCTTT. Its translation: CASSIDLSGTVGRTEAFF.

The rearrangement links TRBV5-1 to TRBJ2-3, with 9 bases fitting TRBD1. Trimming took 4 bases from V and 4 from J; bases not matched to a gene: 7. This CDR3 has 15 amino acids. CDR1 is SGHRS and CDR2 is YFSETQ in the germline V gene. The CDR3 loop is CASSQQGASADTQYF. The CDR3 DNA is TGCGCCAGCAGCCAACAGGGGGCTAGTGCAGATACGCAGTATTTT.

The CDR3 sequence: CASSLDYLNEQFF. The DNA of the CDR3 is TGTGCCAGCAGCTTAGATTATTTGAATGAGCAGTTCTTC. The rearrangement joins TRBV11-3 to TRBJ2-1; D gene unclear. Between the trimmed V and J ends, which lost 0 bases and 7 bases, there was a span of 7 bases. Germline-derived CDR1 and CDR2 are SGHNT and YENEEA. The CDR3 is 13 residues long.

This chain links TRBV27 with TRBJ2-1, with D perhaps matching TRBD2 (6 bases). Trimming stripped 4 bases from V and 3 bases from J, with 10 bases between. This CDR3 has 14 amino acids. Germline V lookup: CDR1 MNHEY, CDR2 SMNVEV (reference sequence). The DNA for the CDR3 is TGTGCCAGCAGTTCAGGAGGGCTCTACAATGAGCAGTTCTTC. This sequence encodes CASSSGGLYNEQFF.

The chain combines TRBV5-8 with TRBJ2-3; no firm D call. Per the germline V gene, CDR1 is SGHTS and CDR2 is YDEGEE. CDR3 length: 14 residues. Trimming took 4 bases from V and 5 from J, leaving 14 bases between them. For the CDR3, the DNA is TGTGCCAGCAGCCCGCGAGGCTTCGGAGATACGCAGTATTTT. This sequence encodes CASSPRGFGDTQYF.

The chain carries TRBV19 and TRBJ1-3, with 8 bases that match TRBD1. In germline, CDR1 is LNHDA, CDR2 SQIVND (reference sequence). The CDR3 loop spans 17 amino acids. V lost 2 bases to trimming and J lost 3 bases; unmatched junction nucleotides: 9. The CDR3: CASSITATGGFGNTIYF. The CDR3, as DNA: TGTGCCAGTAGTATAACGGCCACAGGGGGATTTGGAAACACCATATATTTT.

This clone has only a few counts. The chain has TRBV4-1 and TRBJ2-5, with D hard to call. CDR3 length equals 14 residues. The V gene's germline CDR1 is MGHRA and CDR2 YSYEKL. V lost 4 bases, J lost 2 bases, and 11 bases lay in between. The CDR3 DNA reads as TGCGCCAGCAGCCCTATTGCGGTACAAGAGACCCAGTACTTC. It is translated as CASSPIAVQETQYF.

The chain couples TRBV19 to TRBJ2-1, with 9 bases identical to TRBD2. Losses at the gene ends were 3 bases for V and 2 bases for J; bases not matched to a gene: 5. This CDR3 contains 16 residues. Germline CDR1 reads LNHDA; CDR2 reads SQIVND (reference sequence). CDR3 sequence: CASSISAGGPYNEQFF. The CDR3 DNA sequence: TGTGCCAGTAGTATCTCTGCGGGAGGGCCCTACAATGAGCAGTTCTTC.

The chain uses TRBV24-1 and TRBJ2-3; 10 bases fit TRBD1. The germline V gene has CDR1 KGHDR and CDR2 SFDVKD. The J segment lost 3 bases and the V segment lost 4 bases, leaving 9 bases of the junction unmatched. The CDR3 is made up of 17 amino acids. CDR3 nucleotide sequence: TGTGCCACCAGTGACCCGTATTCGGGACAGGGGACAGATACGCAGTATTTT. Translation gives CATSDPYSGQGTDTQYF.

This clone appeared a few times. This sequence joins TRBV3-1 (or the pseudogene TRBV3-2) and TRBJ2-5; tentatively, D is TRBD2 (6 bases). Germline V lookup: CDR1 LGHDT, CDR2 YNNKEL (reference sequence). The V gene lost 2 bases and the J gene lost 3 bases, with 10 bases spanning the gap. The length of the CDR3 is 14 residues. The CDR3 coding sequence is TGTGCCAGCAGCCAACTAGCGCAAAAAGAGACCCAGTACTTC. Translated, it gives CASSQLAQKETQYF.

The chain carries TRBV20-1 and TRBJ2-5; D is possibly TRBD2 (5 bases). The CDR3 has 12 amino acids. Germline V gene data show CDR1 as DFQATT and CDR2 as SNEGSKA (reference sequence). V was shortened by 3 bases and J by 5 bases, with 10 bases between the two germline ends. CDR3 nucleotides: TGCAGTGCTAGTGGAGAGGGTGAGACCCAGTACTTC. Its translation: CSASGEGETQYF.

This clone was seen a single time. The chain carries TRBV7-8 and TRBJ1-2; 7 bases agree with TRBD1. Germline CDR1 reads SGHVS; CDR2 reads FQNEAQ. J was trimmed by 4 bases and V by 4 bases; bases with no gene match: 6. The CDR3 spans 14 residues. The CDR3 nucleotides read TGTGCCAGCAGCTCGCAGGGACAGTTCTATGGCTACACCTTC. This sequence encodes CASSSQGQFYGYTF.